This TCR beta chain came from a study of T-cell reconstitution after alpha-beta-depleted transplantation in children. The library targeted TCRbeta and was prepared with unique molecular identifiers. TCRdb reanalysed the PCR reads using MiXCR and keeps one entry per CDR3 protein. The sample holds a few hundred thousand distinct CDR3 sequences, almost 10% seen once. This clonotype was picked up a small number of times. The CDR3 is 17 residues long. Germline CDR1 reads SGHVS; CDR2 reads FNYEAQ. V was pared by 5 bases and J by 4 bases, with 23 bases between. The sequences come from PBMCs from the stem cell graft donor, collected from the stem cell graft. The chain is built from TRBV7-6 and TRBJ2-5, with a tentative D call TRBD2 (5 bases). The receptor's source is a human donor who donated a stem cell graft to a child with SCID. The CDR3 protein is CASSPLYRGNVGETQYF. CDR3 DNA: TGTGCCAGCAGCCCCCTGTATCGGGGTAATGTAGGAGAGACCCAGTACTTC. Full variable domain (rest looked up from reference TRBV7-6 and TRBJ2-5): GAGVSQSPRYKVTKRGQDVALRCDPISGHVSLYWYRQALGQGPEFLTYFNYEAQQDKSGLPNDRFSAERPEGSISTLTIQRTEQRDSAMYRCASSPLYRGNVGETQYFGPGTRLLVL.